The 18 T cell receptor beta chains below come from one sample, sequenced in a study of Ad26.COV2.S vaccination and SARS-CoV-2 variants. The treatment was: around 19 received Ad26.COV2.S at low or high dose, single or two shots; about 5 received placebo; per-sample allocation not given. The samples were gathered on day 63 after the first injection of vaccine or placebo. Here immunoSEQ multiplex PCR was the method, and the copy in TCRdb shows in-frame clones only, minus some. Counted here are about 400,000 clones, more than 85% occurring once; the ten biggest clones make up roughly 3%. Material: peripheral blood, obtained in a trial of Ad26.COV2.S vaccine versus placebo. These receptor sequences come from a person between 18 and 59 years old who received the Ad26.COV2.S COVID-19 vaccine or a placebo.

The chain recombines TRBV10-3 with TRBJ1-3; TRBD1 might be the D (5 bases). The germline V gene encodes CDR1 ENHRY and CDR2 SYGVKD. Trimming cost V 10 bases and J 0 bases, with 22 bases left between them. This CDR3 contains 17 residues. The CDR3 protein is CATRPQRQGVSGNTIYF. CDR3 bases: TGTGCCACTCGGCCCCAGCGGCAGGGAGTCTCTGGAAACACCATATATTTT.

Comment on this clone: Additional DNA sequences in this sample encode the identical CDR3. The chain has TRBV19 and TRBJ2-3; D ambiguous. CDR3 size: 11 residues. Between the trimmed V and J ends, which lost 3 bases and 4 bases, there was a span of 2 bases. Germline V gene data show CDR1 as LNHDA and CDR2 as SQIVND (reference sequence). CDR3 bases: TGTGCCAGTAGTATCTCAGATACGCAGTATTTT. It is translated as CASSISDTQYF. Full variable domain (rest looked up from reference TRBV19 and TRBJ2-3): DGGITQSPKYLFRKEGQNVTLSCEQNLNHDAMYWYRQDPGQGLRLIYYSQIVNDFQKGDIAEGYSVSREKKESFPLTVTSAQKNPTAFYLCASSISDTQYFGPGTRLTVL.

The gene calls are TRBV5-1 and TRBJ2-6, with 8 positions matching TRBD1. V was clipped by 4 bases and J by 5 bases; unmatched bases: 5. The CDR3 extends over 15 amino acids. Germline V gene lookup returns CDR1 SGHRS and CDR2 YFSETQ. This CDR3 reads CASSDSGGRANVLTF. In nucleotides, the CDR3 is TGCGCCAGCAGCGACTCAGGGGGCAGGGCCAACGTCCTGACTTTC.

The DNA of the CDR3 is TGTGCCAGCAGGGCCGTACGGACAGGGCAGCAGTTCTTC. Translation: CASRAVRTGQQFF. V is TRBV11-2 and J is TRBJ2-1; 8 nucleotides agree with TRBD1. Germline V gives CDR1 SGHAT, CDR2 FQNNGV. J gave up 11 bases and V 6 bases, and 9 bases lay outside the gene matches. The CDR3 has 13 residues.

The rearrangement uses TRBV7-9 and TRBJ2-5; 15 bases agree with TRBD2. V dropped 8 bases and J dropped 4; count of bases not matched to a gene: 5. Germline lookup yields CDR1 SEHNR and CDR2 FQNEAQ (reference sequence). There are 15 residues in the CDR3. The CDR3 DNA reads as TGTGCCAGCTTATCGGGACTAGCGGGAGGAGAGACCCAGTACTTC. It codes for CASLSGLAGGETQYF.

The V and J genes are TRBV4-1 and TRBJ2-1, with 12 bases identical to TRBD2. V lost 1 base, J lost 8 bases, and 12 bases stayed unmatched. The CDR3 length is 18 residues. CDR1 is MGHRA, CDR2 YSYEKL, per germline. The CDR3 DNA follows: TGCGCCAGCAGCCAAGTCGAGCTTGGACTAGCGGGGTGGGATGAGCAGTTCTTC. This encodes CASSQVELGLAGWDEQFF.

This chain links TRBV7-6 with TRBJ1-1, with TRBD1 matching over 11 bases. The CDR3 is 17 residues long. After removal of 3 bases from V and 6 bases from J, the junction contained 12 bases not matched to a gene. Per germline, CDR1 SGHVS and CDR2 FNYEAQ. CDR3: CASSFDSFGQGASEAFF. In DNA form, the CDR3 reads TGTGCCAGCAGCTTCGACTCATTCGGACAGGGGGCGTCTGAAGCTTTCTTT.

The chain has TRBV5-6 and TRBJ1-3, with 9 bases identical to TRBD1. CDR3 length: 16 residues. From germline, CDR1 is SGHDT and CDR2 YYEEEE. Trimming at V came to 4 bases and at J to 2 bases, leaving 7 bases not matched to a gene. The CDR3 DNA reads as TGTGCCAGCAGCCCCCGACGGACAGGGGCTGGAAACACCATATATTTT. It encodes CASSPRRTGAGNTIYF.

This CDR3 reads CASRSGPIGEAFF. As DNA, the CDR3 is TGTGCCAGCAGATCGGGACCTATTGGTGAAGCTTTCTTT. The genes are TRBV7-9 and TRBJ1-1, with D possibly matching TRBD1 (5 bases). The CDR3 is 13 residues long. Trimming took 6 bases from V and 7 from J, leaving 15 bases between them. CDR1 and CDR2 (germline): SEHNR, FQNEAQ (reference sequence).

The chain carries TRBV5-1 and TRBJ2-7; D is undetermined. The CDR3 runs 15 residues. Deletions cut 5 bases from V and 2 bases from J, with 17 bases between. The germline gives CDR1 SGHRS, CDR2 YFSETQ. In DNA form, the CDR3 reads TGCGCCAGCAGAATGGACCCCGAAGGGCCCTACGAGCAGTACTTC. The encoded protein is CASRMDPEGPYEQYF.

This chain links TRBV6-8 with TRBJ1-1, with D maybe TRBD1 (5 bases). Trimming stripped 7 bases from V and 4 bases from J, with 19 bases between. In germline, CDR1 is MNHGY, CDR2 SAAAGT. This CDR3 has 15 residues. The CDR3 region has the DNA TGTGCCAGCACCCCGGGACCCCCGAATATCACTGAAGCTTTCTTT. Amino acids: CASTPGPPNITEAFF.

This chain connects TRBV2 to TRBJ2-1; possibly TRBD2 for D (7 bases). V was clipped by 6 bases and J by 0 bases, with 12 bases between them. The length of the CDR3 is 15 residues. Germline lookup yields CDR1 SNHLY and CDR2 FYNNEI. The CDR3 reads CASRRGQGSYNEQFF. For the CDR3, the DNA is TGTGCCAGCAGGCGGGGGCAGGGCTCCTACAATGAGCAGTTCTTC.

V gene TRBV11-2 combines with J gene TRBJ2-7; 10 bases are shared with TRBD1. The ends lost 5 bases at V and 3 bases at J; junction bases unmatched: 13. CDR1 is SGHAT and CDR2 is FQNNGV in the germline V gene. This CDR3 region has 17 residues. The DNA for the CDR3 is TGTGCCAGCAGCCCCCTATCGACAGGGGGCAGTTTCTACGAGCAGTACTTC. The encoded protein is CASSPLSTGGSFYEQYF. The variable domain in full, with the rest retrieved from reference TRBV11-2 and TRBJ2-7, is EAGVAQSPRYKIIEKRQSVAFWCNPISGHATLYWYQQILGQGPKLLIQFQNNGVVDDSQLPKDRFSAERLKGVDSTLKIQPAKLEDSAVYLCASSPLSTGGSFYEQYFGPGTRLTVT.

This chain uses TRBV6-5 with TRBJ1-6; TRBD1 matches 9 bases. Germline loops: CDR1 MNHEY, CDR2 SVGAGI. Trimming took 5 bases from V and 11 from J; bases not matched to a gene: 10. This CDR3 spans 15 amino acids. The CDR3 here is CASSTRTGEVAPLHF. CDR3 sequence (DNA): TGTGCCAGCAGTACCCGGACAGGGGAGGTGGCACCCCTCCACTTT.

This clone showed up just once. This rearrangement joins TRBV25-1 to TRBJ2-1, with TRBD2 matching 12 bases. Per the germline V gene, CDR1 is MGHDK and CDR2 is SYGVNS. Losses at the gene ends were 4 bases for V and 4 bases for J; bases not matched to a gene: 2. The CDR3 is 15 residues long. The CDR3 loop reads CASSGLAGGYNEQFF. The CDR3 coding sequence is TGTGCCAGCAGTGGGCTAGCGGGGGGGTACAATGAGCAGTTCTTC.

The rearrangement links TRBV3-1 (or the pseudogene TRBV3-2) to TRBJ2-5; TRBD2 aligns across 14 bases. The V and J ends lost 1 base and 7 bases, in that order; junction bases with no gene match: 5. This CDR3 has 16 residues. From germline, CDR1 is LGHDT and CDR2 YNNKEL (reference sequence). CDR3 amino acids: CASSQGLAGGSGTQYF. In nucleotides, the CDR3 is TGTGCCAGCAGCCAAGGACTAGCGGGGGGGTCGGGGACCCAGTACTTC.

The chain is built from TRBV6-5 and TRBJ1-3; perhaps TRBD1 as D (6 bases). Trimming removed 6 bases at V and 3 bases at J, with 9 bases between. Germline lookup yields CDR1 MNHEY and CDR2 SVGAGI. This CDR3 contains 13 residues. The chain's CDR3 is CASSQGLGNTIYF. The CDR3 DNA sequence: TGTGCCAGCAGCCAGGGGCTTGGAAACACCATATATTTT.

V is TRBV4-3 and J is TRBJ2-5; D not certain. Per the germline V gene, CDR1 is LGHNA and CDR2 is YSLEER. The CDR3 covers 15 residues. The V and J ends lost 4 bases and 1 base respectively, with 13 bases between them. In nucleotides, the CDR3 is TGCGCCAGCAGCCCCACCCTAGACCGCCAAGAGACCCAGTACTTC. This translates into CASSPTLDRQETQYF.